The source of this TCR beta chain is a study of blood T cell repertoires in COVID-19. Study context: The origin of the acute and convalescent COVID-19 samples was the United States, Italy and Spain. PBMCs, B-cell-depleted T cells, or T cells provided the cDNA or gDNA that made up the material.

This CDR3 has 15 residues. The germline V and J ends were trimmed by 0 bases and 6 bases, with 15 bases remaining between them. Germline loops: CDR1 SGHRS, CDR2 YFSETQ. Produced via immunoSEQ multiplex PCR; TCRdb's table is partial and in-frame only. Of more than 200,000 clones detected, approximately 84% appear once; the ten largest clones hold about 9.9%. The V gene is TRBV5-1, the J gene TRBJ2-5; tentative D call: TRBD2 (6 bases). The TCR was taken from a man aged 50 to 60 with COVID-19, enrolled during active disease. The specimen sequenced was peripheral blood. CDR3 sequence: CASSLVGGVTQTQYF. The CDR3 nucleotides read TGCGCCAGCAGCTTGGTTGGCGGGGTCACGCAGACCCAGTACTTC.